The clone carrying this T cell receptor (beta chain) has a count of ten or more. Its specificity is unknown. This entry belongs to a study of CD8 T cells in ankylosing spondylitis. Notes on the study in general: Significant enrichment of disease-linked clones was reported in matched ankylosing spondylitis synovial fluid. In ankylosing spondylitis blood, a motif of several highly homologous TCR beta variants appeared characteristic.

One entry per CDR3 protein results from TCRdb running MiXCR on the 5' RACE reads. The table has fewer than 550,000 distinct CDR3 sequences, roughly 5.2% seen once. Germline lookup yields CDR1 DFQATT and CDR2 SNEGSKA (reference sequence). The CDR3 has 14 amino acids. Trimming shortened V by 0 bases and J by 6 bases, and 12 bases separated the two germline ends. The sequencing sample was made of blood, either unsorted or a sorted T cell fraction (not recorded which). The rearrangement uses TRBV20-1 and TRBJ2-1, with D maybe TRBD2 (6 bases). The clonotype comes from a male donor with ankylosing spondylitis. CDR3 coding DNA: TGCAGTGCTAGAGAGGGGGGACCCTTCAATGAGCAGTTCTTC. Protein: CSAREGGPFNEQFF.